A selection of T cell receptor beta chains follows, all from one sample in a study of beta chain features in type 1 diabetes. Generated by immunoSEQ multiplex PCR, the TCRdb table keeps only in-frame clones and is missing some. In the table there are about 930,000 clones, about a sixth of which are singletons. The sample taken for sequencing was naive CD4+ T cells from blood. These receptors originate from a woman aged 18-29 years in good health. Both conserved end residues are part of each CDR3. A D gene is named only where the DNA matches it firmly. Clone size, where shown, is once, few, many, or a class for clones that have expanded.

J: TRBJ1-5; D: TRBD1; V: TRBV10-3; size: few; CDR3: CAISRGQGDQPQHF; DNA: TGTGCCATCAGCAGAGGACAGGGGGATCAGCCCCAGCATTTT
J: TRBJ2-1; D: TRBD2; V: TRBV5-6; size: few; CDR3: CASKVTSGVYNEQFF; DNA: TGTGCCAGCAAAGTAACTAGCGGAGTCTACAATGAGCAGTTCTTC
J: TRBJ2-2; D: NA; V: TRBV19; size: few; CDR3: CASRKLVAGELFF; DNA: TGTGCCAGTAGAAAACTAGTAGCCGGGGAGCTGTTTTTT
J: TRBJ1-3; D: NA; V: TRBV10-3; size: few; CDR3: CAISRGPSDSGNTIYF; DNA: TGTGCCATCAGCAGAGGGCCCTCGGACTCTGGAAACACCATATATTTT
J: TRBJ2-2; D: NA; V: TRBV6-6; size: few; CDR3: CASETTGELFF; DNA: TGTGCCAGCGAGACTACCGGGGAGCTGTTTTTT
J: TRBJ2-7; D: NA; V: TRBV11-2; size: few; CDR3: CASSLDQGGRPQYF; DNA: TGTGCCAGCAGCTTAGATCAGGGGGGGAGACCGCAGTACTTC
J: TRBJ2-1; D: NA; V: TRBV9; size: NA; CDR3: CASSARGNNEQFF; DNA: TGTGCCAGCAGCGCACGGGGAAACAATGAGCAGTTCTTC
J: TRBJ2-2; D: TRBD2; V: TRBV7-8; size: NA; CDR3: CASSSRGRLAGGGGELFF; DNA: TGTGCCAGCAGCTCTAGGGGGCGACTAGCGGGAGGCGGCGGGGAGCTGTTTTTT
J: TRBJ1-2; D: NA; V: TRBV6-5; size: NA; CDR3: CASSYGAQGSYGYTF; DNA: TGTGCCAGCAGTTACGGCGCGCAGGGCAGCTATGGCTACACCTTC
J: TRBJ1-3; D: TRBD1; V: TRBV18; size: once; CDR3: CASSPSTGTGGNTIYF; DNA: TGTGCCAGCTCACCGTCGACAGGGACGGGTGGAAACACCATATATTTT
J: TRBJ2-7; D: TRBD1; V: TRBV5-6; size: NA; CDR3: CASSLSGQGYYEQYF; DNA: TGTGCCAGCAGCTTGTCCGGACAGGGATACTACGAGCAGTACTTC
J: TRBJ2-1; D: TRBD2; V: TRBV7-2; size: NA; CDR3: CASSFRRGSGDEQFF; DNA: TGTGCCAGCAGCTTCCGTCGCGGGAGCGGCGATGAGCAGTTCTTC
J: TRBJ2-6; D: TRBD1; V: TRBV7-3; size: few; CDR3: CASSPTGVGANVLTF; DNA: TGTGCCAGCAGCCCTACAGGGGTAGGGGCCAACGTCCTGACTTTC
J: TRBJ2-1; D: NA; V: TRBV5-1; size: NA; CDR3: CASSLAGEVYNEQFF; DNA: TGCGCCAGCAGCTTGGCGGGGGAGGTCTACAATGAGCAGTTCTTC
J: TRBJ2-5; D: NA; V: TRBV5-4; size: few; CDR3: CASSKARETQYF; DNA: TGTGCCAGCTCGAAGGCACGGGAGACCCAGTACTTC
J: TRBJ2-3; D: TRBD2; V: TRBV4-2; size: NA; CDR3: CASSQEAAGGTDTQYF; DNA: TGTGCCAGCAGCCAAGAGGCAGCGGGAGGCACAGATACGCAGTATTTT
J: TRBJ2-1; D: TRBD2; V: TRBV5-4; size: NA; CDR3: CASSLKLAGHNEQFF; DNA: TGTGCCAGCAGCTTAAAACTAGCGGGGCACAATGAGCAGTTCTTC
J: TRBJ2-2; D: NA; V: TRBV2; size: NA; CDR3: CASTTDTTTGELFF; DNA: TGTGCCAGCACGACAGACACTACGACCGGGGAGCTGTTTTTT
J: TRBJ2-1; D: TRBD2; V: TRBV4-2; size: NA; CDR3: CASSQDSGGGRRYNEQFF; DNA: TGTGCCAGCAGCCAAGATTCGGGCGGCGGGAGGCGATACAATGAGCAGTTCTTC
J: TRBJ1-2; D: TRBD1; V: TRBV7-2; size: NA; CDR3: CASSPTGPLYGYTF; DNA: TGTGCCAGCAGCCCGACAGGGCCCCTCTATGGCTACACCTTC
J: TRBJ2-1; D: TRBD2; V: TRBV5-6; size: NA; CDR3: CASSPGLAGAIYNEQFF; DNA: TGTGCCAGCAGCCCGGGGCTAGCGGGAGCGATCTACAATGAGCAGTTCTTC
J: TRBJ2-7; D: NA; V: TRBV28; size: NA; CDR3: CASTAWIGSGSYEQYF; DNA: TGTGCCAGCACCGCTTGGATAGGTAGCGGATCCTACGAGCAGTACTTC
J: TRBJ2-1; D: TRBD2; V: TRBV7-9; size: NA; CDR3: CASSSTSGSSYNEQFF; DNA: TGTGCCAGCAGTTCGACTAGCGGGAGCTCCTACAATGAGCAGTTCTTC
J: TRBJ1-4; D: NA; V: TRBV25-1; size: NA; CDR3: CASSGATNEKLFF; DNA: TGTGCCAGCAGTGGTGCAACTAATGAAAAACTGTTTTTT
J: TRBJ2-3; D: NA; V: TRBV5-1; size: few; CDR3: CASARQNTDTQYF; DNA: TGCGCCAGCGCACGGCAGAACACAGATACGCAGTATTTT
J: TRBJ2-2; D: NA; V: TRBV20-1; size: NA; CDR3: CSARGNGELFF; DNA: TGCAGTGCTAGAGGGAACGGGGAGCTGTTTTTT
J: TRBJ2-5; D: TRBD2; V: TRBV7-9; size: few; CDR3: CASSLPWGLLETQYF; DNA: TGTGCCAGCAGCCTGCCTTGGGGACTATTGGAGACCCAGTACTTC
J: TRBJ2-2; D: TRBD1; V: TRBV19; size: once; CDR3: CASIRQGKSGELFF; DNA: TGTGCCAGTATAAGACAGGGAAAGTCGGGGGAGCTGTTTTTT
J: TRBJ2-2; D: NA; V: TRBV5-1; size: NA; CDR3: CASSLAGTAYTGELFF; DNA: TGCGCCAGCAGCTTGGCCGGGACGGCGTACACCGGGGAGCTGTTTTTT
J: TRBJ2-3; D: TRBD1; V: TRBV6-6; size: NA; CDR3: CASRATGDDTQYF; DNA: TGTGCCAGCAGAGCGACAGGGGATGATACGCAGTATTTT
J: TRBJ2-3; D: TRBD2; V: TRBV5-4; size: NA; CDR3: CASSLGLAEGGTDTQYF; DNA: TGTGCCAGCAGCTTGGGACTAGCGGAAGGGGGCACAGATACGCAGTATTTT
J: TRBJ2-1; D: NA; V: TRBV10-3; size: NA; CDR3: CAISEGDTDNEQFF; DNA: TGTGCCATCAGTGAGGGGGACACAGACAATGAGCAGTTCTTC
J: TRBJ1-5; D: NA; V: TRBV28; size: few; CDR3: CASSLNRAASNQPQHF; DNA: TGTGCCAGCAGTTTAAACCGAGCAGCTAGCAATCAGCCCCAGCATTTT
J: TRBJ2-1; D: TRBD2; V: TRBV19; size: NA; CDR3: CASSTRRQAGAGNNEQFF; DNA: TGTGCCAGTAGTACTCGGCGCCAAGCGGGAGCGGGGAACAATGAGCAGTTCTTC
J: TRBJ2-7; D: NA; V: TRBV7-2; size: NA; CDR3: CASSLAGGSYEQYF; DNA: TGTGCCAGCAGCTTAGCGGGGGGATCCTACGAGCAGTACTTC
J: TRBJ2-3; D: NA; V: TRBV7-2; size: few; CDR3: CASSLLYFTDTQYF; DNA: TGTGCCAGCAGCTTACTCTACTTCACAGATACGCAGTATTTT
J: TRBJ2-5; D: NA; V: TRBV13; size: few; CDR3: CASSQQGSAETQYF; DNA: TGTGCCAGCAGTCAACAGGGATCTGCTGAGACCCAGTACTTC
J: TRBJ2-1; D: NA; V: TRBV5-1; size: few; CDR3: CASSMGLGSYNEQFF; DNA: TGCGCCAGCAGCATGGGCTTAGGGTCCTACAATGAGCAGTTCTTC
J: TRBJ1-5; D: TRBD1; V: TRBV2; size: few; CDR3: CASKAQGFNQPQHF; DNA: TGTGCCAGCAAGGCACAGGGGTTCAATCAGCCCCAGCATTTT
J: TRBJ2-7; D: NA; V: TRBV29-1; size: few; CDR3: CSVEGMGATAYEQYF; DNA: TGCAGCGTTGAAGGCATGGGCGCGACCGCCTACGAGCAGTACTTC
J: TRBJ2-1; D: NA; V: TRBV4-2; size: few; CDR3: CASSQERGGSGAYNEQFF; DNA: TGTGCCAGCAGCCAAGAAAGGGGTGGTAGCGGTGCCTACAATGAGCAGTTCTTC
J: TRBJ2-7; D: TRBD2; V: TRBV28; size: NA; CDR3: CASRPPGLATHF; DNA: TGTGCCAGCAGACCCCCGGGACTAGCGACACACTTC
J: TRBJ2-3; D: NA; V: TRBV4-2; size: NA; CDR3: CASSQDLSGALYTQYF; DNA: TGTGCCAGCAGCCAAGATCTGTCGGGAGCTCTGTATACGCAGTATTTT
J: TRBJ2-5; D: TRBD2; V: TRBV6-1; size: once; CDR3: CASSELSSGKGTQYF; DNA: TGTGCCAGCAGTGAATTGTCTAGCGGGAAGGGGACCCAGTACTTC
J: TRBJ2-2; D: NA; V: TRBV28; size: few; CDR3: CASSTSPRSRGTGELFF; DNA: TGTGCCAGCAGTACCTCCCCAAGGTCCCGGGGAACCGGGGAGCTGTTTTTT
J: TRBJ2-1; D: TRBD1; V: TRBV4-2; size: NA; CDR3: CASSQTGGQRPSSYNEQFF; DNA: TGTGCCAGCAGCCAAACAGGGGGCCAGCGGCCGAGCTCCTACAATGAGCAGTTCTTC
J: TRBJ2-2; D: TRBD1; V: TRBV28; size: NA; CDR3: CASLGAGGQDANTGELFF; DNA: TGTGCCAGCCTCGGCGCAGGGGGCCAAGACGCGAACACCGGGGAGCTGTTTTTT
J: TRBJ2-6; D: NA; V: TRBV11-2; size: NA; CDR3: CAIFLSGANVLTF; DNA: TGTGCCATCTTTCTCTCTGGGGCCAACGTCCTGACTTTC
J: TRBJ2-3; D: NA; V: TRBV25-1; size: few; CDR3: CASSDRVLATDTQYF; DNA: TGTGCCAGCAGTGATAGGGTCCTGGCCACAGATACGCAGTATTTT
J: TRBJ1-5; D: NA; V: TRBV18; size: NA; CDR3: CASSRGGDNNQPQHF; DNA: TGTGCCAGCTCACGTGGCGGGGACAACAATCAGCCCCAGCATTTT
J: TRBJ1-2; D: NA; V: TRBV2; size: few; CDR3: CASSWSGANGYTF; DNA: TGTGCCAGCAGTTGGTCCGGGGCGAACGGCTACACCTTC
J: TRBJ2-1; D: NA; V: TRBV5-1; size: NA; CDR3: CASSLVLADYNEQFF; DNA: TGCGCCAGCAGCTTGGTGTTAGCGGACTACAATGAGCAGTTCTTC
J: TRBJ2-2; D: TRBD1; V: TRBV13; size: NA; CDR3: CASSFRGGAFTGELFF; DNA: TGTGCCAGCAGCTTCCGAGGGGGCGCTTTCACCGGGGAGCTGTTTTTT
J: TRBJ2-3; D: TRBD2; V: TRBV7-2; size: NA; CDR3: CASSQNYGLATDTQYF; DNA: TGTGCCAGCAGCCAGAACTATGGACTAGCGACGGATACGCAGTATTTT
J: TRBJ2-2; D: NA; V: TRBV27; size: NA; CDR3: CASRLGMAGELFF; DNA: TGTGCCAGCAGGCTCGGGATGGCCGGGGAGCTGTTTTTT